This T cell receptor beta chain was found in a study of cytomegalovirus exposure and HLA in healthy donors. Germline-derived CDR1 and CDR2 are LNHDA and SQIVND (reference sequence). Trimming pared 6 bases from V and 0 bases from J, leaving 12 bases between. This CDR3 comprises 15 residues. The primer mix had 60 Vbeta and 13 Jbeta primers. The data were produced by immunoSEQ multiplex PCR, yet TCRdb's version contains in-frame clones alone and is incomplete. Of over 100,000 clones in the sample, approximately 80% were seen once. This sequence originates from a female donor in good health and CMV-seronegative. This sequence joins TRBV19 and TRBJ1-3; D unresolved. Sequenced: PBMCs. The CDR3 reads CASSQEARSGNTIYF. CDR3 bases: TGTGCCAGTAGCCAGGAGGCCCGCTCTGGAAACACCATATATTTT.